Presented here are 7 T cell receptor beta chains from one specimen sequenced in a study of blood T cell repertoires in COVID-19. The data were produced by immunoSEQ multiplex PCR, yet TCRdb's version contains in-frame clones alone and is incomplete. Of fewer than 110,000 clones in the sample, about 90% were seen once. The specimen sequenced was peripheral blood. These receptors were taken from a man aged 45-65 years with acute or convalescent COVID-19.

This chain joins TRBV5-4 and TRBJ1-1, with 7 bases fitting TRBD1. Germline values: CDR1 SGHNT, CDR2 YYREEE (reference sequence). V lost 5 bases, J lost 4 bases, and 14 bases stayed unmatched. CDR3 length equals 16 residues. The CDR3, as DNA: TGTGCCAGCAGTCATGCATTGGGACAGTCAGGCACTGAAGCTTTCTTT. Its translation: CASSHALGQSGTEAFF.

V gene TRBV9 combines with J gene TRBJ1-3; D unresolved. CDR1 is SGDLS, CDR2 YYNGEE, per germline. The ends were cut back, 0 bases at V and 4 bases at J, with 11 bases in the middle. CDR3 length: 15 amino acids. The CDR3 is CASSVGSGGGNTIYF. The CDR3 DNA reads TGTGCCAGCAGCGTAGGTTCAGGAGGGGGAAACACCATATATTTT.

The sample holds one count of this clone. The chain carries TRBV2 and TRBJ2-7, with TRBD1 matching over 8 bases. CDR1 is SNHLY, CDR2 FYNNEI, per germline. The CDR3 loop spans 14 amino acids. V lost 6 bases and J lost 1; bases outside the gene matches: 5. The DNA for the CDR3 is TGTGCCAGCAGAATGGGACAGGTATCCTACGAGCAGTACTTC. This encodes CASRMGQVSYEQYF.

The CDR3 DNA is TGTGCCAGTCGACTGACAGGGGGATGGAATCAGCCCCAGCATTTT. Translation gives CASRLTGGWNQPQHF. V usage is TRBV28 and J usage is TRBJ1-5, with 9 bases lining up with TRBD1. The CDR3 totals 15 residues. Per the germline V gene, CDR1 is MDHEN and CDR2 is SYDVKM. V lost 9 bases, J lost 4 bases, and 10 bases stayed unmatched.

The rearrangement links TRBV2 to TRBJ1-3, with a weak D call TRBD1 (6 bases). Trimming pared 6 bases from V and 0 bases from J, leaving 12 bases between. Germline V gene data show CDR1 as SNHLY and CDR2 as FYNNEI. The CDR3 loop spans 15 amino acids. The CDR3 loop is CASRRTASSGNTIYF. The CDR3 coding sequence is TGTGCCAGCAGGCGGACAGCCTCCTCTGGAAACACCATATATTTT.

The CDR3 sequence is CASSTARSSNTGELFF. The DNA of the CDR3 is TGTGCCAGCAGCACCGCAAGGAGCTCGAACACCGGGGAGCTGTTTTTT. The chain combines TRBV5-4 with TRBJ2-2; no firm D call. The CDR3 extends over 16 amino acids. Trimming stripped 4 bases from V and 0 bases from J, with 13 bases between. Germline V gene data show CDR1 as SGHNT and CDR2 as YYREEE (reference sequence).

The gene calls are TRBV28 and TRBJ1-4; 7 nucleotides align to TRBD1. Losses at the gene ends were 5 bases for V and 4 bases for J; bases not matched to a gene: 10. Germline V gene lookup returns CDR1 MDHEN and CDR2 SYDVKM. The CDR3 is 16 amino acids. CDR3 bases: TGTGCCAGCAGTACTAGGACAGGCGTGAGTAATGAAAAACTGTTTTTT. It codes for CASSTRTGVSNEKLFF.